What follows describes a single T cell receptor beta chain. The data originate from a study of blood T cell repertoires in COVID-19. Study context: What the recovered Cohort 3 donors had was two negative PCRs, clearance, or symptom resolution. Sources were T cells, B-cell-depleted T cells, or PBMCs; the material itself was cDNA or gDNA.

Per the study methods: Amplifying reference gene primers gave estimates of nucleated cell counts. Sequenced by immunoSEQ multiplex PCR; TCRdb stores in-frame clones only, minus some. V, J and clone size are taken as reported in that table, and D and trimming were inferred from the DNA itself. The sample carries more than 200,000 clones, around 87% recorded once. Germline V gene data show CDR1 as MDHEN and CDR2 as SYDVKM. CDR3 length: 15 residues. Trimming took 5 bases from V and 6 from J; bases not matched to a gene: 10. This clonotype originated in a man aged 25-40 years in a cohort exposed to, infected with or recovered from COVID-19 (not recorded which). Sequencing was carried out using PBMCs or T cells enriched from blood (not recorded which). The chain has TRBV28 and TRBJ1-5; TRBD1 matches at 7 bases. The CDR3 loop reads CASSVLTGMLQPQHF. CDR3 bases: TGTGCCAGCAGTGTCCTGACAGGGATGCTTCAGCCCCAGCATTTT.